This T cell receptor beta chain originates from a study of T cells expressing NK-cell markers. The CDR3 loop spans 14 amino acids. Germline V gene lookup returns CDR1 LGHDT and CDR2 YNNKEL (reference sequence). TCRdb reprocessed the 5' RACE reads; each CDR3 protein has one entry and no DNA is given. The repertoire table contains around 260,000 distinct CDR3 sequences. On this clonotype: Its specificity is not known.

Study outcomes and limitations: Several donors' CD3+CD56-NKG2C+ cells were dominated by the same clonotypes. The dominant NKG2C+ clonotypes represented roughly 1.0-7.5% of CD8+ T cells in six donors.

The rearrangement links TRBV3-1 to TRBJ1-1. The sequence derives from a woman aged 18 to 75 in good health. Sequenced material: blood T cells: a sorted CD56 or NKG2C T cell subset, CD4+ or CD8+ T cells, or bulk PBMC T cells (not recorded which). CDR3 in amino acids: CASSSYGLPETAFF.